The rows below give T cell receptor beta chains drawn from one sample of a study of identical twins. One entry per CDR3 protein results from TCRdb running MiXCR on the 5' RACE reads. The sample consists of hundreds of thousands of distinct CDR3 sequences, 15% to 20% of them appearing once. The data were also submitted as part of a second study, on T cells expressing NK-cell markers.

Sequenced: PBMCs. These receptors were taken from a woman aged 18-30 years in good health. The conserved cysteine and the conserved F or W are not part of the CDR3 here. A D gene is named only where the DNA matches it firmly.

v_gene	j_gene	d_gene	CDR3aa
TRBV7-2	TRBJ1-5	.	ASSLDPSNQPQH
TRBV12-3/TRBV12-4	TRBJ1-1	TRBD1	ASSSESRGTEAF
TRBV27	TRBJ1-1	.	ASSLWVF
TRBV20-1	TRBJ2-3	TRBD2	SARSRERETDTQY
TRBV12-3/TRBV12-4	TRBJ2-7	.	ASSPGESSYEQY
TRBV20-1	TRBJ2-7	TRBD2	SARFSGSPEQY
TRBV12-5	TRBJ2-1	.	ASGLVGASYNEQF
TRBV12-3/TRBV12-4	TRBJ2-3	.	ASSSSSYVDTQY
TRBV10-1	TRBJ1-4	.	ASSGQANEKLF
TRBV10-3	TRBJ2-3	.	AISESNRNTQY
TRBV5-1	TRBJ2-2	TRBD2	ASSSPAGVSGELF
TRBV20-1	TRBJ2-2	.	SARGPTSLRGGNTGELF
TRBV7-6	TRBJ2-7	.	ASSQRDYEQY
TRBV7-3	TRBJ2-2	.	ASSYGTYTGELF
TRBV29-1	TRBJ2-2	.	SVRRGVNTGELF
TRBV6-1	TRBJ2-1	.	ASSPGRRVNNEQF
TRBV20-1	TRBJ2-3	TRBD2	SAKSSRLAGGTQY
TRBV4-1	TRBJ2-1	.	ASSQGRAQSSYNEQF
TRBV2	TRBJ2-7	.	ASSQVSTYEQY
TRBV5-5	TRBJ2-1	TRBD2	ASSGLAGYEQF
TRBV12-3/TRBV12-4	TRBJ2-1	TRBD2	ASGVSSGGIGEQF
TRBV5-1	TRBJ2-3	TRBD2	ASSPERDTDTQY
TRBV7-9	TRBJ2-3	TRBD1	ASSFGRDRGRDTQY
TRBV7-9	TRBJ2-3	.	ASSLQFDTQY
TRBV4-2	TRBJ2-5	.	ASSPAKGETQY
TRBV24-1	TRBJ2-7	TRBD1	ATSDPGQPNEQY
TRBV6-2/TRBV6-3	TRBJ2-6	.	ASSTPRSGANVLT
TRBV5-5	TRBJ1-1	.	ASVRGRNTEAF
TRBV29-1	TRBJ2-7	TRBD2	SVVGLAGVHEQY
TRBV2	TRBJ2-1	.	ASRVGSRRGYNEQF
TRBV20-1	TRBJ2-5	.	SAREGRMQETQY
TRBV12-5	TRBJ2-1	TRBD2	ASGLGAGDLGEQF
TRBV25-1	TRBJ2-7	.	ASSELAAQEQY
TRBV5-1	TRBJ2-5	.	ASSFVTRGRETQY
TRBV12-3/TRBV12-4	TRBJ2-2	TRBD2	ASTWGTRSSGELF
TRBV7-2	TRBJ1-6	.	ASSLEGARANSPLH
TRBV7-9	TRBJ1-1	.	ASSQNQGPGEAF
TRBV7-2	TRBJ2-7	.	ASSLPTQGSYEQY
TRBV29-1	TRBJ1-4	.	SVELGGTGEKLF
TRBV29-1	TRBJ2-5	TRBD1	SVAPGTGGETQY
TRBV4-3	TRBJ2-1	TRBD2	ASSQDPQAGGSNEQF
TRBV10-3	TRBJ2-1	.	AIRRVAGYNEQF
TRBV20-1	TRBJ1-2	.	SAKTGANYGYT
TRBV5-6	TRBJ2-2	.	ASSFGFSLNTGELF
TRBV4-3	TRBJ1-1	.	ASSQDKGDTEAF
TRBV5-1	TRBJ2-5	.	ASSLRATEQETQY
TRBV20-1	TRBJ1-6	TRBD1	SAKDRSGNSPLH
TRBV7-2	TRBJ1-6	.	ASSLGTDGSPLH
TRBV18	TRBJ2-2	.	ASGPYSRSNTGELF
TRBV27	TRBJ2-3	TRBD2	ASSLWEGTTDTQY
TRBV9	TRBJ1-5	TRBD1	ASSGDRDGQPQH
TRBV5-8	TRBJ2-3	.	ASSLGGSATQY
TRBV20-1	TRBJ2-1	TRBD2	SASGRAEQF
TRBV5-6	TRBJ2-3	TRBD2	ASSSLTGLAGNTDTQY
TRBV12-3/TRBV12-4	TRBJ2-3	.	ASTPGAYGAQY
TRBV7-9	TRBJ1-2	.	ASSFVRSDGYT
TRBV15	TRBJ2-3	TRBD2	ATSRDPAGVTDTQY
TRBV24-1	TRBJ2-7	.	ATSDLSPKGSYEQY
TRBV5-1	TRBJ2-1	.	ASSLALGLRGEQF